The entry below describes one T cell receptor (beta chain). This sample stems from a study of cytomegalovirus exposure and HLA in healthy donors. Vbeta (60) and Jbeta (13) primers were used in the PCR. This table comes from immunoSEQ multiplex PCR, and its TCRdb copy is limited to in-frame clones, with some not included. Of around 130,000 clones listed, 70% to 75% are singletons. Germline V gene sequence: CDR1 KGHSH, CDR2 LQKENI. The CDR3 consists of 16 residues. V gave up 8 bases and J gave up 4 bases; unmatched junction bases: 11. The sequencing sample was made of PBMCs. The V gene is TRBV18, the J gene TRBJ2-1, with 10 bases matching TRBD2. The TCR originated in a woman aged 25 to 39 in good health and CMV-seronegative. The CDR3 is CASTIGGTSAYNEQFF. CDR3 DNA sequence: TGTGCCAGCACCATAGGTGGGACTAGCGCATACAATGAGCAGTTCTTC.